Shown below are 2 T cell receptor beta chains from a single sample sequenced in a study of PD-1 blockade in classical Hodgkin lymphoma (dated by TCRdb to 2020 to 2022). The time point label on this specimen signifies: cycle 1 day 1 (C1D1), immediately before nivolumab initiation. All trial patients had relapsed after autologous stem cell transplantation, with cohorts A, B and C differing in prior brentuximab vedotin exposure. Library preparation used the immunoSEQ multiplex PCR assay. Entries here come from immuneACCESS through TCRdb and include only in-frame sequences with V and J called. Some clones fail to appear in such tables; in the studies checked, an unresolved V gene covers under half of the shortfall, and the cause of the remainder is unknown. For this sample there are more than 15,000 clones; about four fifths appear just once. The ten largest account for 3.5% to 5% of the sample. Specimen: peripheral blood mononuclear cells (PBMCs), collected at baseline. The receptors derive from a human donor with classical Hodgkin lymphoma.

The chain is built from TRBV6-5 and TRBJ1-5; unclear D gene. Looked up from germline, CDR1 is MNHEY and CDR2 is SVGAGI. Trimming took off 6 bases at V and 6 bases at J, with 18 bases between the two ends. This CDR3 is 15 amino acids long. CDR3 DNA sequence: TGTGCCAGCAGCGCCGGGAGTGGGAACGGTCAGCCCCAGCATTTT. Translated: CASSAGSGNGQPQHF.

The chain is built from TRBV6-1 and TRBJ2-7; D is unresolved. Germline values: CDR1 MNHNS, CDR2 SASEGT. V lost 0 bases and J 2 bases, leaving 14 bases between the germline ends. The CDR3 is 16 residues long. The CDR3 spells CASSEARFGSPYEQYF. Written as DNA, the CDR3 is TGTGCCAGCAGTGAAGCGAGGTTCGGCAGCCCCTACGAGCAGTACTTC.